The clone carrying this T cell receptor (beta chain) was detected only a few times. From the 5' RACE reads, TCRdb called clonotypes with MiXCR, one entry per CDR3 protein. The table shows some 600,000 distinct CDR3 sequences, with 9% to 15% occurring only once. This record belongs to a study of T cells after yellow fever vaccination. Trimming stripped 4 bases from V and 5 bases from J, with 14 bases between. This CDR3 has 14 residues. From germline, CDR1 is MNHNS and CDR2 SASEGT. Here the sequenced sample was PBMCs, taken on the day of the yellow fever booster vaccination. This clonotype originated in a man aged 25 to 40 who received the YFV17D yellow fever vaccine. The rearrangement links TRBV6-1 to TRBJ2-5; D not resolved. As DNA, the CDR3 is TGTGCCAGCAGTGGGTCCGGAACTCGGGAGACCCAGTACTTC. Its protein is CASSGSGTRETQYF.